This T cell receptor beta chain emerged from a study of OX40 agonist ivuxolimab in advanced cancers. Concerning the study at large: Ivuxolimab was a fully human IgG2 agonistic monoclonal antibody targeting the costimulatory receptor OX40 (CD134). Intravenous ivuxolimab was administered to patients every 2 weeks at six dose levels: 0.01, 0.1, 0.3, 1.5, 3 and 10 mg/kg. Among the roughly 50 dose-escalation patients, around 19 had hepatocellular carcinoma, around 15 melanoma, 9 renal cell carcinoma and 9 head and neck cancer. A male proportion of roughly 85% and a mean age of approximately 55 years, ranging from 23 to 79, were recorded for the dose-escalation cohort. Patients were allowed to have had prior anti-PD-1, anti-PD-L1 or anti-CTLA-4 therapy, and approximately 40% of the dose-escalation patients had previously received checkpoint inhibitors. Three dose-escalation patients achieved partial responses, one with hepatocellular carcinoma and two with cutaneous melanoma. Peripheral TCRbeta sequencing was intended to test whether TCR sequence diversity was altered and clonal T-cell expansion was caused by ivuxolimab. The paper covers the monotherapy dose-escalation part of the phase I ivuxolimab trial, which included N ≈ 57 patients.

Genomic DNA was isolated from the sorted cells so that the TCRbeta CDR3 region could be sequenced. TCRbeta CDR3 regions were sequenced using the immunoSEQ Assay. TCRdb obtained this table from immuneACCESS and retained in-frame rearrangements with V and J assigned. These tables miss some clones; where compared with another copy, unresolved V genes account for less than half of the shortfall, and the remainder is unexplained. The sample table contains roughly 79,000 clones; only one count was recorded for under 95% of them. Clones ranked in the top ten supply more than 9.5% of the sample. Ends trimmed: V by 3 bases, J by 3 bases; bases unmatched to a gene: 8. Taken from cysteine to phenylalanine, the CDR3 has 15 residues. Only the CDR3 portion is preserved as DNA: 45 bases, with reading frame beginning at the first base. The CDR1 and CDR2 encoded by the germline V gene are SGDLS and YYNGEE. The trial excluded patients who had a history of autoimmune disease or were on systemic immunosuppression. Peripheral blood for TCR sequencing was drawn from every dose cohort at baseline, at cycle 4 day 1 and at cycle 7 day 1. The samples were drawn from a first-in-human, open-label, multicenter phase I dose-escalation trial of ivuxolimab. Adults with locally advanced or metastatic melanoma, renal cell carcinoma, hepatocellular carcinoma or head and neck squamous cell carcinoma were enrolled in the trial. Before TCR sequencing, CD4+ T cells and CD8+ T cells were sorted from peripheral blood as separate populations.

Regarding this clone: This clone's antigen is unknown. One base away there is no much larger clone; base qualities are not given.

Paper-wide results and their limitations: Low levels of normalized T-cell clonal expansion were also seen in some nonresponding patients. After ivuxolimab, CD8+ T cells had more expanded clones than CD4+ T cells on average. In partial responders in the 0.1-3.0 mg/kg groups, normalized peripheral clonal expansion was found to be among the lowest, especially among CD8+ T cells. At doses of 0.1 to 3.0 mg/kg, clonal expansion of both CD4+ and CD8+ T cells in blood was seen between baseline and week 6. Which antigens the clonally expanded peripheral T cells were specific for was not determined.

The clonotype comes from an adult with an advanced solid tumor such as melanoma, head and neck, liver or kidney cancer. Rearrangement joined TRBV9 to TRBJ2-7; TRBD1 lines up with 8 middle nucleotides. The sequencing here drew on CD4+ or CD8+ T cells sorted from blood, taken in a trial of the OX40 agonist ivuxolimab. The CDR3 corresponds to CASSAGTGGIYEQYF. The DNA sequence is as follows: TGTGCCAGCAGCGCAGGGACAGGAGGGATCTACGAGCAGTACTTC.